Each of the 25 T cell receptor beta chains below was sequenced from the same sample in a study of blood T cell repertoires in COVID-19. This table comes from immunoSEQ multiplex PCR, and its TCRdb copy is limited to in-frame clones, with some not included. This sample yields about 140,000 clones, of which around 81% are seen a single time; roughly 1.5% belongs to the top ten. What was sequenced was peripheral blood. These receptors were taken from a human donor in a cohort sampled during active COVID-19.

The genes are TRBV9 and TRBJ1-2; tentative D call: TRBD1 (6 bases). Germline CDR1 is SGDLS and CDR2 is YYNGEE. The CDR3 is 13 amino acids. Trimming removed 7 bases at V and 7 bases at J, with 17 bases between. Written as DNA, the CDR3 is TGTGCCAGCGATCCACAGGGAGAGGGTGGCTACACCTTC. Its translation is CASDPQGEGGYTF.

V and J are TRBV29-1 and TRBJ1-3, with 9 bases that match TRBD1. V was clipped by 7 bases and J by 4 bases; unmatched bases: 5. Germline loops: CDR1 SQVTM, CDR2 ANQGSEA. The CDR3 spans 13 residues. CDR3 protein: CSAGTGIGNTIYF. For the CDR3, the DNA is TGCAGCGCCGGGACAGGGATAGGAAACACCATATATTTT.

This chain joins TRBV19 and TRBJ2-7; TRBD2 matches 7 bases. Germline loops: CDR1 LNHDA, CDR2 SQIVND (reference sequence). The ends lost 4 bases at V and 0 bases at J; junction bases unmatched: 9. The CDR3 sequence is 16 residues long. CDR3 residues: CASSRTTGTNSYEQYF. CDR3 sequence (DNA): TGTGCCAGTAGTAGAACGACCGGGACTAACTCCTACGAGCAGTACTTC.

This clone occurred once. CDR3 residues: CAATSGYKSETQYF. DNA of the CDR3: TGCGCCGCAACTTCAGGGTACAAGTCAGAGACCCAGTACTTC. The chain uses TRBV23-1 and TRBJ2-5, with D possibly being TRBD1 (5 bases). TRBV23-1 is annotated as an ORF whose role is uncertain. Trimming removed 11 bases at V and 4 bases at J, with 20 bases between. The length of the CDR3 is 14 residues.

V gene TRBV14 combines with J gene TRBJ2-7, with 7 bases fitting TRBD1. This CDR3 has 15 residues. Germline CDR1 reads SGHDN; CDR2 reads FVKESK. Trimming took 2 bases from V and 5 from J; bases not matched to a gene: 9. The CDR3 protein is CASSQLRQGLHEQYF. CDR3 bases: TGTGCCAGCAGCCAATTACGACAGGGTCTACACGAGCAGTACTTC.

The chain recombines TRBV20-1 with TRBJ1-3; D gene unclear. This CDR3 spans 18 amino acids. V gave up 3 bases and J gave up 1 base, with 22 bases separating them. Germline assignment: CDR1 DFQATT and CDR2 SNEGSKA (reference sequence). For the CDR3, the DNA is TGCAGTGCTAGTTCCGCCGGTGTGAATTATTATTCTGGAAACACCATATATTTT. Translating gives CSASSAGVNYYSGNTIYF.

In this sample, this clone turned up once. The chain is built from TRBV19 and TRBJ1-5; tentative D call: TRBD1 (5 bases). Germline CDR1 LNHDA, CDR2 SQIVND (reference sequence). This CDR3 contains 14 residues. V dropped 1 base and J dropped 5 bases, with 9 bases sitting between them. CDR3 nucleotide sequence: TGTGCCAGTAGTATAGTCCAGGGTTATCAGCCCCAGCATTTT. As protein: CASSIVQGYQPQHF.

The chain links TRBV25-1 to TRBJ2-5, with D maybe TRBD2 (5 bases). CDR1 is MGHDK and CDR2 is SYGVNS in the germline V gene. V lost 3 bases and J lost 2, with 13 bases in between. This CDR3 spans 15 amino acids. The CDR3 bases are TGTGCCAGCAGTGATGCTGGAGGCGGGCAAGAGACCCAGTACTTC. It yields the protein CASSDAGGGQETQYF.

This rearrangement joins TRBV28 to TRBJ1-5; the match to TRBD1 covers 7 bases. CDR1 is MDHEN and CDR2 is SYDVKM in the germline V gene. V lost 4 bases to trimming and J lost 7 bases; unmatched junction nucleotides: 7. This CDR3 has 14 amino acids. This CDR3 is CASSSPQGIQPQHF. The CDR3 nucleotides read TGTGCCAGCAGTTCGCCACAGGGGATCCAGCCCCAGCATTTT.

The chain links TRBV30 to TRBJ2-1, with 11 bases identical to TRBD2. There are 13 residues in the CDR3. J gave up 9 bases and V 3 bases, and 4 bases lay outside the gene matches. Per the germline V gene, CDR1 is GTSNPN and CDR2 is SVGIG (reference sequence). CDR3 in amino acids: CAWRRLAGFEQFF. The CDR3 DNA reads TGTGCCTGGAGGCGACTAGCGGGATTTGAGCAGTTCTTC.

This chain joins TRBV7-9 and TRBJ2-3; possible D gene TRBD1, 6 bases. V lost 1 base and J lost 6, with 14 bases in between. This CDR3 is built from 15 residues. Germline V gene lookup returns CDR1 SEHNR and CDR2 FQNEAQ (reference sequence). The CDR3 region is CASSLVQGTKDTQYF. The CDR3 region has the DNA TGTGCCAGCAGCTTAGTTCAGGGGACGAAGGATACGCAGTATTTT.

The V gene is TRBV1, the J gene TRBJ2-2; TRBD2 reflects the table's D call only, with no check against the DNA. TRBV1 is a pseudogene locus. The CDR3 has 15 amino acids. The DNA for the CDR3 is TGCACCAGCAAAGAGAGAGGGCGGGACACCGGGGAGCTGTTTTTT. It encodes CTSKERGRDTGELFF.

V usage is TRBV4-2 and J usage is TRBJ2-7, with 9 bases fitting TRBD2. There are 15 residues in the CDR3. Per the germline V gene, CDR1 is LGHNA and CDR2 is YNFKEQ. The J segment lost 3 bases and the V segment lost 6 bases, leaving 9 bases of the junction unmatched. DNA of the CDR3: TGTGCCAGCAGTCAAAGGGCGGGAGGGATCTACGAGCAGTACTTC. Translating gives CASSQRAGGIYEQYF.

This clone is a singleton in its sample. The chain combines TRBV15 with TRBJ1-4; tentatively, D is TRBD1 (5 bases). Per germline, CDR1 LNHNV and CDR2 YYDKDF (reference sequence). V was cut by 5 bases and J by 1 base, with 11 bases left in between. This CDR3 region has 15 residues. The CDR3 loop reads CATSPGGGTNEKLFF. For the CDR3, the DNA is TGTGCCACCAGCCCTGGGGGGGGAACTAATGAAAAACTGTTTTTT.

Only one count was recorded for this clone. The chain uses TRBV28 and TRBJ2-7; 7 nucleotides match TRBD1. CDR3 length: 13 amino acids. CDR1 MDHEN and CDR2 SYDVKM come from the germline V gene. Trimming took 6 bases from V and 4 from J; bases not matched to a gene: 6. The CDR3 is CASRTGNRYEQYF. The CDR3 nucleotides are TGTGCCAGCAGGACAGGGAACCGGTACGAGCAGTACTTC.

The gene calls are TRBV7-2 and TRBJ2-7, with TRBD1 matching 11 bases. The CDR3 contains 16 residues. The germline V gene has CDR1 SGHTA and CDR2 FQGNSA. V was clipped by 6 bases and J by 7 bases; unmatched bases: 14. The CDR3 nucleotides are TGTGCCAGCAGTTTACCTCGGGACAGGGGGAAGAGGGAGCAGTACTTC. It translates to CASSLPRDRGKREQYF.

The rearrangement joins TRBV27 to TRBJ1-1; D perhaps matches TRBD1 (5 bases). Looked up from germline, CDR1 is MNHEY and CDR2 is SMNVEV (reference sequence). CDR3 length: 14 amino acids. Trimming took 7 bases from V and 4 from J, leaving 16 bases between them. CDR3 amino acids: CASKTGFPGTEAFF. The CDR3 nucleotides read TGTGCCAGCAAAACAGGATTCCCGGGCACTGAAGCTTTCTTT.

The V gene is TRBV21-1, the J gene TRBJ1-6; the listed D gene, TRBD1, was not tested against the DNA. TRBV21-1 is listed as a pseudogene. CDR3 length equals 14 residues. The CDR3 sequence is CASSKNRPWSPLHF. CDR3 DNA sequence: TGTGCCAGCAGCAAAAACAGGCCTTGGTCACCCCTCCACTTT.

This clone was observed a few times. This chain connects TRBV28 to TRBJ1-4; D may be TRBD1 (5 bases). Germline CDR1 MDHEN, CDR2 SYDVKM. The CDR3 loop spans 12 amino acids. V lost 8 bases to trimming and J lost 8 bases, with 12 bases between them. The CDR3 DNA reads TGTGCCAGCCAGGGTGGTCAGGAAAAACTGTTTTTT. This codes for CASQGGQEKLFF.

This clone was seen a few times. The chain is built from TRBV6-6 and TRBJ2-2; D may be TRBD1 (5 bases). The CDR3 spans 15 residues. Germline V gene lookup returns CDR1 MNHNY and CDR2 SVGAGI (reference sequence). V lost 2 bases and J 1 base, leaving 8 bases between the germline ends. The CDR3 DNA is TGTGCCAGCAGTTACGACAGTGGGAACACCGGGGAGCTGTTTTTT. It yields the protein CASSYDSGNTGELFF.

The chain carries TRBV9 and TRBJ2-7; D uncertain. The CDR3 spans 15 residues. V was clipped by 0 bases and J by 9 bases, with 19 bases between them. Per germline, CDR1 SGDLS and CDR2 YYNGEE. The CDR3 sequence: CASSVGTALYDRQYF. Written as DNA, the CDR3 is TGTGCCAGCAGCGTAGGTACAGCCCTTTACGATCGGCAGTACTTC.

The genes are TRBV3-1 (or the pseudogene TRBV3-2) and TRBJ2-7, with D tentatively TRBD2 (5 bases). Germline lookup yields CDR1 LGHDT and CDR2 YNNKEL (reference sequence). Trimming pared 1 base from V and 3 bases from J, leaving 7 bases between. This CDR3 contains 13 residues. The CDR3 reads CASSQARDYEQYF. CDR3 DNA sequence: TGTGCCAGCAGCCAAGCCCGGGACTACGAGCAGTACTTC.

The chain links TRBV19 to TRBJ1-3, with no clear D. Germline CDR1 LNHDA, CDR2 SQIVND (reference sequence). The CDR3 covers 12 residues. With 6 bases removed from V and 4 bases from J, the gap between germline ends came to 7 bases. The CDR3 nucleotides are TGTGCCAGTAGGAGTTTAGGAAACACCATATATTTT. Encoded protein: CASRSLGNTIYF.

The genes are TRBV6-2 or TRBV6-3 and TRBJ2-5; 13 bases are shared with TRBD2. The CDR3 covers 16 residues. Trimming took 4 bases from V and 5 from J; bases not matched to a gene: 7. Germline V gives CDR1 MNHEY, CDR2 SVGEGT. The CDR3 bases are TGTGCCAGCAGTTCCCCCGGACTAGCGGGAGTTGAGACCCAGTACTTC. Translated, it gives CASSSPGLAGVETQYF.

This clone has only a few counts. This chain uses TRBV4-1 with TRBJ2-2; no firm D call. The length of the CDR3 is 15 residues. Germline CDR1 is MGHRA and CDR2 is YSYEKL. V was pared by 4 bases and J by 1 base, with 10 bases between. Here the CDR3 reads CASSPVLRNTGELFF. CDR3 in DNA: TGCGCCAGCAGCCCCGTCCTTCGGAACACCGGGGAGCTGTTTTTT.